This TCR beta chain was found in a study of technical replicates of blood from a handful of donors. This CDR3 is 13 amino acids long. Germline V CDR1 and CDR2: SEHNR, FQNEAQ (reference sequence). Trimming cost V 11 bases and J 4 bases; bases outside gene matches: 9. Sequencing used immunoSEQ multiplex PCR; TCRdb keeps in-frame clones, though not all of them. The sample carries about 69,000 clones, approximately 88% recorded once. The receptor comes from a human donor in good health. Some clones in this sample may be carry-over from other donors' samples. The sample consisted of PBMCs. This sequence joins TRBV7-9 and TRBJ2-3, with TRBD1 matching over 7 bases. The CDR3 nucleotides read TGTGCCGCCCAGACAGGGTCTGCAGATACGCAGTATTTT. It translates to CAAQTGSADTQYF.